A selection of T cell receptor beta chains follows, all from one sample in a study of CXCR3-negative and CXCR3-positive naive CD8 T cells. For each CDR3 protein, TCRdb gives one entry from its re-call of the 5' RACE reads, without DNA. The data show about 6,700 distinct CDR3 sequences, and the top ten clones hold roughly 1.6%. The source material was naive CXCR3- CD8+ T cells from blood. These receptors all stem from a human donor in good health. Some clones in this sample may be carry-over from other donors' samples. CDR3s include the opening cysteine and the closing phenylalanine or tryptophan. Each record gives: CDR3 protein, J gene, clone size, V gene. Only part of the rows carry a size: once, few, many, or a class if the clone is expanded.

CDR3aa: CASSLRDSTEAFF; j_gene: TRBJ1-1; abundance: -; v_gene: TRBV5-4
CDR3aa: CSAAPAGQGAYEQYF; j_gene: TRBJ2-7; abundance: -; v_gene: TRBV20-1
CDR3aa: CASSLKLSGTGWTEAFF; j_gene: TRBJ1-1; abundance: medium-sized; v_gene: TRBV11-2
CDR3aa: CSVEVGSSYNEQFF; j_gene: TRBJ2-1; abundance: -; v_gene: TRBV29-1
CDR3aa: CASSSEAGEQYF; j_gene: TRBJ2-7; abundance: medium-sized; v_gene: TRBV28
CDR3aa: CSVEDLEGGPETQYF; j_gene: TRBJ2-5; abundance: medium-sized; v_gene: TRBV29-1
CDR3aa: CASSEPGGLAESSSYNEQFF; j_gene: TRBJ2-1; abundance: -; v_gene: TRBV2
CDR3aa: CASSEDSYTDTQYF; j_gene: TRBJ2-3; abundance: -; v_gene: TRBV2
CDR3aa: CASSPGTEAFF; j_gene: TRBJ1-1; abundance: -; v_gene: TRBV7-9
CDR3aa: CASSESKGTHEQYF; j_gene: TRBJ2-7; abundance: -; v_gene: TRBV10-2
CDR3aa: CASSSFGTDGQPQHF; j_gene: TRBJ1-5; abundance: -; v_gene: TRBV12-3/TRBV12-4
CDR3aa: CATSRHDLGQRKNIQYF; j_gene: TRBJ2-4; abundance: -; v_gene: TRBV15
CDR3aa: CASSTLPGGAEAFF; j_gene: TRBJ1-1; abundance: -; v_gene: TRBV5-6
CDR3aa: CASSSGETQYF; j_gene: TRBJ2-5; abundance: medium-sized; v_gene: TRBV7-2
CDR3aa: CASTPSGANVLTF; j_gene: TRBJ2-6; abundance: medium-sized; v_gene: TRBV12-3/TRBV12-4
CDR3aa: CASSLERYTQYF; j_gene: TRBJ2-3; abundance: -; v_gene: TRBV5-1
CDR3aa: CSAIRLAGAYNEQFF; j_gene: TRBJ2-1; abundance: medium-sized; v_gene: TRBV20-1
CDR3aa: CASSAPEGPRIYEQYF; j_gene: TRBJ2-7; abundance: medium-sized; v_gene: TRBV2
CDR3aa: CASGGVYNEQFF; j_gene: TRBJ2-1; abundance: medium-sized; v_gene: TRBV6-5
CDR3aa: CASKETGGTDTQYF; j_gene: TRBJ2-3; abundance: -; v_gene: TRBV2
CDR3aa: CSAHAPGAGTDTQYF; j_gene: TRBJ2-3; abundance: -; v_gene: TRBV29-1
CDR3aa: CASSLLGNEQFF; j_gene: TRBJ2-1; abundance: medium-sized; v_gene: TRBV5-5
CDR3aa: CASSLATGLHYEQYF; j_gene: TRBJ2-7; abundance: medium-sized; v_gene: TRBV5-1
CDR3aa: CASSQGTGPYEQYF; j_gene: TRBJ2-7; abundance: -; v_gene: TRBV3-1
CDR3aa: CASSQGSASGGYNEQFF; j_gene: TRBJ2-1; abundance: -; v_gene: TRBV4-1
CDR3aa: CASSDGGSMEGEQYF; j_gene: TRBJ2-7; abundance: medium-sized; v_gene: TRBV5-1
CDR3aa: CSAFPQGTEAFF; j_gene: TRBJ1-1; abundance: medium-sized; v_gene: TRBV29-1
CDR3aa: CASSEFGEAETQYF; j_gene: TRBJ2-5; abundance: medium-sized; v_gene: TRBV25-1
CDR3aa: CASSLMSLAGGYSSYNEQFF; j_gene: TRBJ2-1; abundance: -; v_gene: TRBV5-1
CDR3aa: CASSLRAEQETQYF; j_gene: TRBJ2-5; abundance: -; v_gene: TRBV28
CDR3aa: CASSTYAGPFYEQYF; j_gene: TRBJ2-7; abundance: -; v_gene: TRBV11-2
CDR3aa: CSVGEAQGFSYGYTF; j_gene: TRBJ1-2; abundance: -; v_gene: TRBV29-1
CDR3aa: CASRRDYTDTQYF; j_gene: TRBJ2-3; abundance: -; v_gene: TRBV7-6
CDR3aa: CASSLDFGRETQYF; j_gene: TRBJ2-5; abundance: medium-sized; v_gene: TRBV12-3/TRBV12-4
CDR3aa: CASLSPGDRGHYEQYF; j_gene: TRBJ2-7; abundance: -; v_gene: TRBV2
CDR3aa: CSVAGNGEQYF; j_gene: TRBJ2-7; abundance: -; v_gene: TRBV29-1
CDR3aa: CASSQDHEQYF; j_gene: TRBJ2-7; abundance: medium-sized; v_gene: TRBV4-2
CDR3aa: CSVPWVRVTGQRGQYF; j_gene: TRBJ2-5; abundance: -; v_gene: TRBV29-1
CDR3aa: CSARDTPAPPLYGYTF; j_gene: TRBJ1-2; abundance: medium-sized; v_gene: TRBV20-1
CDR3aa: CASSFGGTGSAEQYF; j_gene: TRBJ2-7; abundance: medium-sized; v_gene: TRBV28
CDR3aa: CASSQESFDRVGTQYF; j_gene: TRBJ2-5; abundance: medium-sized; v_gene: TRBV14
CDR3aa: CSVLGTEYEQYF; j_gene: TRBJ2-7; abundance: -; v_gene: TRBV29-1
CDR3aa: CASSVASGHTDTQYF; j_gene: TRBJ2-3; abundance: -; v_gene: TRBV9
CDR3aa: CASSPPGTSGNTIYF; j_gene: TRBJ1-3; abundance: -; v_gene: TRBV7-8
CDR3aa: CASSQGLAGIAVSDTQYF; j_gene: TRBJ2-3; abundance: -; v_gene: TRBV28
CDR3aa: CASRWKDGFNYGYTF; j_gene: TRBJ1-2; abundance: -; v_gene: TRBV21-1
CDR3aa: CASSVGSEASYEQYF; j_gene: TRBJ2-7; abundance: -; v_gene: TRBV9
CDR3aa: CASSQVAGGGTDTQYF; j_gene: TRBJ2-3; abundance: medium-sized; v_gene: TRBV3-2
CDR3aa: CASRGDYEQYF; j_gene: TRBJ2-7; abundance: medium-sized; v_gene: TRBV7-9
CDR3aa: CASSLSSTSVRYEQYF; j_gene: TRBJ2-7; abundance: -; v_gene: TRBV7-3
CDR3aa: CAISDLRTGANTGELFF; j_gene: TRBJ2-2; abundance: medium-sized; v_gene: TRBV10-3
CDR3aa: CSARDGPGTDPLLAREQYF; j_gene: TRBJ2-7; abundance: medium-sized; v_gene: TRBV20-1
CDR3aa: CASSLVGNIEQFF; j_gene: TRBJ2-1; abundance: medium-sized; v_gene: TRBV7-8
CDR3aa: CASRTDREVGPYEQYF; j_gene: TRBJ2-7; abundance: medium-sized; v_gene: TRBV28
CDR3aa: CASSLADWGNEQFF; j_gene: TRBJ2-1; abundance: -; v_gene: TRBV5-1
CDR3aa: CATSATGTGGNEQFF; j_gene: TRBJ2-1; abundance: -; v_gene: TRBV15
CDR3aa: CSVVRTYTDTQYF; j_gene: TRBJ2-3; abundance: -; v_gene: TRBV29-1
CDR3aa: CASSLGGFGQPQHF; j_gene: TRBJ1-5; abundance: medium-sized; v_gene: TRBV11-2
CDR3aa: CASSIVLKADTQYF; j_gene: TRBJ2-3; abundance: -; v_gene: TRBV19
CDR3aa: CASSSGGPDETQYF; j_gene: TRBJ2-5; abundance: medium-sized; v_gene: TRBV7-3